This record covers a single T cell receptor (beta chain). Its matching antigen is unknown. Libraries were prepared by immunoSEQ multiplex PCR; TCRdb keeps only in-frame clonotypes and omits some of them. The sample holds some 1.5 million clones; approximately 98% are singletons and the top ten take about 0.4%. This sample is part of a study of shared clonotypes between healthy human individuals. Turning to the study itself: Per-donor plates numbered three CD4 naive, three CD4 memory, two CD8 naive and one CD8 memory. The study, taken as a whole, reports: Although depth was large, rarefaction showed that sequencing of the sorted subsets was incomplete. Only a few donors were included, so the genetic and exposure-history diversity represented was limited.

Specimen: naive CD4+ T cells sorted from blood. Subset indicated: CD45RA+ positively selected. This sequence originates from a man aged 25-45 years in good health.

As DNA, the CDR3 is TGCGCCAGCCGCCAGCCGGGACAGCCAAGCTCTGGGGCCAACGTCCTGACTTTC. This codes for CASRQPGQPSSGANVLTF. This chain joins TRBV5-1 and TRBJ2-6, with 7 bases matching TRBD1. The junction had 13 bases not matched to a gene; V was cut back by 7 bases and J by 0 bases. Germline V gene data show CDR1 as SGHRS and CDR2 as YFSETQ. The CDR3 is 18 residues long.